A selection of T cell receptor beta chains follows, all from one sample in a study of blood T cell repertoires in COVID-19. Using immunoSEQ multiplex PCR, the repertoire was profiled, and TCRdb retains in-frame clones only, with some absent. The sample yields 350,000 or so clones, about 90% seen once. The sample was peripheral blood. The receptor source for this set is a man aged 18 to 35 with active or convalescent COVID-19. Each CDR3 is given with its conserved first and last residue. The D gene is left open where the match is weak. Part of the rows lack a size; the others show once, few, many or a class for expanded clones.

D gene | J gene | V gene | clone size | CDR3 DNA | CDR3 protein
NA | TRBJ1-1 | TRBV19 | NA | TGTGCCAGTAGTATAGGGCACAGGGTTACTTTCTTT | CASSIGHRVTFF
TRBD2 | TRBJ2-5 | TRBV11-2 | once | TGTGCCAGCAGCTTGGGGACTAGCGTCGTCGAGACCCAGTACTTC | CASSLGTSVVETQYF
NA | TRBJ2-1 | TRBV19 | NA | TGTGCCAGTAGTATGGGCACCGACAATGAGCAGTTCTTC | CASSMGTDNEQFF
NA | TRBJ2-5 | TRBV29-1 | NA | TGCAGCGTTGGAGGTCCCGGGGAGACCCAGTACTTC | CSVGGPGETQYF
NA | TRBJ2-1 | TRBV28 | NA | TGTGCCAGCAGTCACCCGGGCTACAATGAGCAGTTCTTC | CASSHPGYNEQFF
NA | TRBJ2-2 | TRBV5-1 | NA | TGCGCCAGCAGCTTGGTACAGATGAACACCGGGGAGCTGTTTTTT | CASSLVQMNTGELFF
NA | TRBJ1-5 | TRBV4-1 | once | TGCGCCAGCAGCCAAGATACTAATAGCAATCAGCCCCAGCATTTT | CASSQDTNSNQPQHF
TRBD1 | TRBJ1-6 | TRBV6-5 | NA | TGTGCCAGCAGTTACTCCGGACAGGGTCGTAATTCACCCCTCCACTTT | CASSYSGQGRNSPLHF
TRBD2 | TRBJ2-1 | TRBV5-6 | NA | TGTGCCAGCAGCTATAGGTTGGGGGGGATCTTC | CASSYRLGGIF
TRBD1 | TRBJ1-2 | TRBV6-5 | NA | TGTGCCAGCAGTTCCTCCCCGGGACAGGGGGAGTATGGCTACACCTTC | CASSSSPGQGEYGYTF
TRBD2 | TRBJ2-3 | TRBV2 | NA | TGTGCCAGCAAAATACTAGCGGGAGGACCCACAGATACGCAGTATTTT | CASKILAGGPTDTQYF
NA | TRBJ1-5 | TRBV28 | NA | TGTGCCAGCAGCGTGGGGACTCGGCCCCAGCATTTT | CASSVGTRPQHF
NA | TRBJ2-1 | TRBV29-1 | NA | TGCAGCGCTCGACCCGGGACTTACAATGAGCAGTTCTTC | CSARPGTYNEQFF
NA | TRBJ1-1 | TRBV19 | few | TGTGCCATTAGAACCGGGAGGAGCACTGAAGCTTTCTTT | CAIRTGRSTEAFF
TRBD1 | TRBJ1-1 | TRBV6-2/TRBV6-3 | NA | TGTGCCAGCAGCGCGACCGGGACAGGGGGGACTGAAGCTTTCTTT | CASSATGTGGTEAFF
NA | TRBJ2-2 | TRBV7-2 | NA | TGTGCCAGCAGCTTAAGGGGCCCCCGCGGGGTCGCCGGGGAGCTGTTTTTT | CASSLRGPRGVAGELFF